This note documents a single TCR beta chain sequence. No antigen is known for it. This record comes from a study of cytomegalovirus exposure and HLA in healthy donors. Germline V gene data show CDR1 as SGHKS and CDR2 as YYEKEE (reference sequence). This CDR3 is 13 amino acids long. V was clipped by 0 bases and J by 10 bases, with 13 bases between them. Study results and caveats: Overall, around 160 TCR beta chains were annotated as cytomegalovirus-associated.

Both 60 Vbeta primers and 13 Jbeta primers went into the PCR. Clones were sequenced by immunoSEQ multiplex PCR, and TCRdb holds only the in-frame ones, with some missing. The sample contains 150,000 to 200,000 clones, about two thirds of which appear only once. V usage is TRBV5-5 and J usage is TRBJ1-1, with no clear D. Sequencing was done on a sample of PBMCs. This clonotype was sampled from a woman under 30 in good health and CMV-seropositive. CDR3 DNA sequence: TGTGCCAGCAGCTTGGATGACACCGGGGTAGCTTTCTTT. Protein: CASSLDDTGVAFF.